This T cell receptor beta chain stems from a study of T cells in Graves' hyperthyroidism and ophthalmopathy. CDR1 SGHKS and CDR2 YYEKEE come from the germline V gene (reference sequence). J gave up 4 bases and V 0 bases, and 11 bases lay outside the gene matches. This CDR3 has 17 amino acids. The investigators amplified TCR beta CDR3 regions from RNA transcripts. The primer set for the first-round RT-PCR of the TCR CDR3 was HTBI. MiXCR was run by TCRdb on the multiplex PCR reads, yielding one entry per CDR3 protein. The sample lists approximately 220,000 distinct CDR3 sequences, around 20% occurring once. The table lists this clonotype with a few counts.

The receptor comes from a man aged 35 to 55 with Graves' hyperthyroidism. V is TRBV5-5 and J is TRBJ1-2; 8 bases are shared with TRBD1. Material: blood. The CDR3 DNA sequence: TGTGCCAGCAGCTTGGAATATGGACAGGGTACTAGCTATGGCTACACCTTC. The encoded protein is CASSLEYGQGTSYGYTF.